The rows below give T cell receptor beta chains drawn from one sample of a study of blood T cell repertoires in COVID-19. TCRdb's table, derived via immunoSEQ multiplex PCR, lists solely in-frame clones and lacks some. The sample includes 190,000 or so clones, more than 80% of them seen just once. Sequencing used PBMCs or T cells enriched from blood (not recorded which). The receptors originated from a young woman who had recovered from COVID-19. The CDR3 runs from the conserved cysteine through the conserved F or W. D genes are given only for firm matches. Expanded clones are given a class, and other clones once, few, many or no size at all.

v_gene: TRBV7-3; len: 16; d_gene: -; j_gene: TRBJ2-6; abundance: -; CDR3nt: TGTGCCAGCAGCTTAGGGCAGGGGACTGGGGCCAACGTCCTGACTTTC; CDR3aa: CASSLGQGTGANVLTF
v_gene: TRBV7-3; len: 15; d_gene: TRBD1; j_gene: TRBJ2-5; abundance: once; CDR3nt: TGTGCCAGCAGCTTAGGGACAGGGGGCCTAGAGACCCAGTACTTC; CDR3aa: CASSLGTGGLETQYF
v_gene: TRBV27; len: 13; d_gene: TRBD1; j_gene: TRBJ2-7; abundance: -; CDR3nt: TGTGCCAGCAGTTTCCAGGGGGCCCCCGAGCAGTACTTC; CDR3aa: CASSFQGAPEQYF
v_gene: TRBV7-9; len: 15; d_gene: TRBD1; j_gene: TRBJ1-5; abundance: -; CDR3nt: TGTGCCAGCAGTTCACAGGGGGCTTTGAATCAGCCCCAGCATTTT; CDR3aa: CASSSQGALNQPQHF
v_gene: TRBV4-1; len: 14; d_gene: TRBD1; j_gene: TRBJ1-1; abundance: -; CDR3nt: TGCGCCAGCAGCCAAACAGGGGCCAACACTGAAGCTTTCTTT; CDR3aa: CASSQTGANTEAFF
v_gene: TRBV5-4; len: 17; d_gene: TRBD1; j_gene: TRBJ2-1; abundance: -; CDR3nt: TGTGCCAGCAGCAAAGGCGGGACAGGGGGCGGATACGATGAGCAGTTCTTC; CDR3aa: CASSKGGTGGGYDEQFF
v_gene: TRBV6-5; len: 10; d_gene: TRBD1; j_gene: TRBJ1-1; abundance: once; CDR3nt: TGTGCCAGCAGGGACAGGGAAGCTTTCTTT; CDR3aa: CASRDREAFF
v_gene: TRBV6-5; len: 14; d_gene: -; j_gene: TRBJ1-2; abundance: medium-sized; CDR3nt: TGTGCCAGCAGTTACTGGGAGGGTGACTATGGCTACACCTTC; CDR3aa: CASSYWEGDYGYTF
v_gene: TRBV12-3/TRBV12-4; len: 13; d_gene: -; j_gene: TRBJ2-2; abundance: -; CDR3nt: TGTGCCAGCAGTTTAGGAGCACGGGGGGAGCTGTTTTTT; CDR3aa: CASSLGARGELFF
v_gene: TRBV6-2/TRBV6-3; len: 16; d_gene: TRBD1; j_gene: TRBJ1-5; abundance: many; CDR3nt: TGTGCCAGCAGCCCATTACAGGGGTCGGGCAATCAGCCCCAGCATTTT; CDR3aa: CASSPLQGSGNQPQHF
v_gene: TRBV5-4; len: 12; d_gene: -; j_gene: TRBJ1-1; abundance: -; CDR3nt: TGTGCCAGCAGCCTGGGCCGCGCAACAGCTTTCTTT; CDR3aa: CASSLGRATAFF
v_gene: TRBV12-3/TRBV12-4; len: 13; d_gene: -; j_gene: TRBJ1-2; abundance: -; CDR3nt: TGTGCCAGCAGTAAGCAGGCGATGTATGGCTACACCTTC; CDR3aa: CASSKQAMYGYTF
v_gene: TRBV9; len: 15; d_gene: -; j_gene: TRBJ1-1; abundance: -; CDR3nt: TGTGCCAGCAGCGTAGAGGGGAGGGCAGACACTGAAGCTTTCTTT; CDR3aa: CASSVEGRADTEAFF
v_gene: TRBV7-9; len: 16; d_gene: TRBD1; j_gene: TRBJ2-2; abundance: -; CDR3nt: TGTGCCAGCAGCTTAGCCTGGACAGGGCGGAGCGGGGAGCTGTTTTTT; CDR3aa: CASSLAWTGRSGELFF
v_gene: TRBV6-5; len: 13; d_gene: -; j_gene: TRBJ2-1; abundance: -; CDR3nt: TGTGCCAGCAAAGGGGTATACTGGAATGAGCAGTTCTTC; CDR3aa: CASKGVYWNEQFF
v_gene: TRBV12-5; len: 12; d_gene: -; j_gene: TRBJ2-7; abundance: -; CDR3nt: TGTGCTAGTGCCCTTGGGAGCTACGAGCAGTACTTC; CDR3aa: CASALGSYEQYF
v_gene: TRBV11-2; len: 17; d_gene: TRBD2; j_gene: TRBJ2-1; abundance: -; CDR3nt: TGTGCCAGCAGCCAAGGACGTAGCGGGGGGGCCAGCAATGAGCAGTTCTTC; CDR3aa: CASSQGRSGGASNEQFF
v_gene: TRBV21-1; len: 16; d_gene: -; j_gene: TRBJ1-4; abundance: -; CDR3nt: TGTGCCAGCAGCCCCGGGAGGGGGGGGACCCATGAAAAACTGTTTTTT; CDR3aa: CASSPGRGGTHEKLFF
v_gene: TRBV19; len: 17; d_gene: -; j_gene: TRBJ1-6; abundance: -; CDR3nt: TGTGCCAGTAGGCAACAGGAGGGAAGGTCCTATAATTCACCCCTCCACTTT; CDR3aa: CASRQQEGRSYNSPLHF
v_gene: TRBV29-1; len: 13; d_gene: TRBD2; j_gene: TRBJ2-7; abundance: once; CDR3nt: TGCAGCGTCCTGAGCGGGGCGGCCTACGAGCAGTACTTC; CDR3aa: CSVLSGAAYEQYF
v_gene: TRBV28; len: 15; d_gene: TRBD1; j_gene: TRBJ1-1; abundance: -; CDR3nt: TGTGCCAGCAGACCGGGACAGACATTGAACACTGAAGCTTTCTTT; CDR3aa: CASRPGQTLNTEAFF
v_gene: TRBV9; len: 16; d_gene: -; j_gene: TRBJ2-1; abundance: few; CDR3nt: TGTGCCAGCAGCGTAGAGGGGGGGTCCCCCTACAATGAGCAGTTCTTC; CDR3aa: CASSVEGGSPYNEQFF
v_gene: TRBV9; len: 14; d_gene: -; j_gene: TRBJ1-5; abundance: -; CDR3nt: TGTGCCAGCAGCGGAGGGACTGCCAATCAGCCCCAGCATTTT; CDR3aa: CASSGGTANQPQHF
v_gene: TRBV28; len: 15; d_gene: -; j_gene: TRBJ2-3; abundance: -; CDR3nt: TGTGCCAGCAGTTTATGGGGGGGTAGCACAGATACGCAGTATTTT; CDR3aa: CASSLWGGSTDTQYF
v_gene: TRBV9; len: 13; d_gene: -; j_gene: TRBJ2-5; abundance: -; CDR3nt: TGTGCCAGCAGCGTAGGACAGAAAGAGACCCAGTACTTC; CDR3aa: CASSVGQKETQYF
v_gene: TRBV6-5; len: 14; d_gene: TRBD1; j_gene: TRBJ2-3; abundance: -; CDR3nt: TGTGCCAGCAGGGACAGGGGCGATTCAGATACGCAGTATTTT; CDR3aa: CASRDRGDSDTQYF
v_gene: TRBV27; len: 17; d_gene: TRBD1; j_gene: TRBJ1-2; abundance: -; CDR3nt: TGTGCCAGCAGTTGGACAGGCGACCTAGCCGATAACTATGGCTACACCTTC; CDR3aa: CASSWTGDLADNYGYTF
v_gene: TRBV4-1; len: 15; d_gene: -; j_gene: TRBJ1-1; abundance: -; CDR3nt: TGCGCCAGCAGCCCTGTCGGGGCGGGGGACACTGAAGCTTTCTTT; CDR3aa: CASSPVGAGDTEAFF